This entry features one T cell receptor beta chain sequence. This clone came up a few times. Its antigen remains undetermined. No much larger clonotype is one base removed from it; base qualities were not supplied. From the cysteine through the phenylalanine, the CDR3 covers 13 amino acids. Only CDR3 DNA is held: 39 bases, read in frame from base 1. Based on the germline V gene (reference sequence), the CDR1 and CDR2 sequences are GTSNPN and SVGIG. The germline ends are 14 bases apart after V is trimmed by 2 bases and J by 12 bases. The library was generated by the immunoSEQ multiplex PCR assay. TCR beta CDR3 sequencing was performed on DNA from the cultured, isolated CD4+ T cells. Processing in the source paper ran as follows. The analysis removed non-productive TCR sequences, trimmed reads to the CDR3 region, and retained only CDR3s that were 7 or more amino acids long. The MANAFEST web app was used to identify antigen-specific clonotypes by comparing expansion in peptide wells with expansion in reference cultures. Positive clones required FDR<0.05 expansion versus reference and all other wells, odds ratio above 5, and frequency above 0.1% in two replicate wells. A clonotype was defined as cross-reactive if the clonotype was significantly expanded both in SARS-CoV-2 spike wells and in at least one common cold coronavirus spike condition. Levenshtein distance calculated with the stringdist R package was used to assess CDR3 similarity, and unrooted trees were constructed with ape in R 3.6.1. The immuneACCESS repertoire file appears here via TCRdb, limited to in-frame rearrangements. These files lack a portion of the clones; in checked studies, under half of the deficit traces to unresolved V genes, and the cause of the others is not known. V, J and clone size are those of that table, while D and trimming were read from the DNA. Across this sample there are 40,000 to 55,000 clones, with roughly four fifths seen only once. The ten largest clonotypes hold approximately 8.6% of the sample.

The entry originates in a study of vaccination effects on CD4 cells after COVID-19 (dated by TCRdb to between 2021 and 2024). With regard to the full study: In the ViraFEST assay, PBMC were stimulated with viral peptide pools, and TCR sequencing was then used to find antigen-specific CD4+ T cell clonotypes based on their expansion. In both COVID-19 convalescent patients and infection-naive vaccine recipients, the study compared SARS-CoV-2 spike-specific CD4+ TCR repertoires from before mRNA vaccination with those from after it. In a couple of convalescent patients, pre-vaccine samples were collected 16 days and one week ahead of the first dose, 142 and 148 days after COVID-19 diagnosis. The full study included some 10 COVID-19 convalescent patients and a few SARS-CoV-2-naive healthy vaccine recipients. Cultures from other donors in the study were sequenced with the Oncomine TCR Beta short-read assay on an Illumina iSeq 100. Approximately 2 million PBMC per well were cultured in IMDM with approximately 5% human AB serum, 8 to 10 IU/ml IL-2 and gentamicin, plus 10 ug/ml peptides. Participants received two doses of either the BNT162b2 or the mRNA-1273 mRNA SARS-CoV-2 vaccine. On the study overall, not on this receptor specifically: In convalescent patients, the post-vaccine spike-reactive repertoire consisted mainly of new vaccine-induced clones, largely distinct from infection-induced clones. Both infection-induced and vaccine-induced clones contracted markedly at late post-vaccination timepoints, which is consistent with waning T cell responses. The study was limited by a small number of convalescent patients, and early post-infection timepoints were lacking.

After 10 days of culture, CD4+ T cells were isolated with the EasySep CD4+ T cell isolation kit. Convalescent patients had PCR-confirmed SARS-CoV-2 infection between March and December 2020, before Alpha, Beta and Delta variants emerged in the United States. On days 3 and 7, half of the culture medium was replaced with fresh IL-2-containing medium. Each peptide stimulation condition was cultured in triplicate wells unless otherwise noted. Using Ficoll-Paque Plus gradient centrifugation, PBMC were separated from whole blood and then either used fresh or cryopreserved at -140C. Genomic DNA was extracted from cultured CD4+ T cells with the QIAamp micro DNA kit.

The sequence joins TRBV30 to TRBJ1-6; the D region possibly corresponds to TRBD1 (6 bases align). Sequencing used CD4+ T cells from PBMCs cultured without peptide, obtained before COVID-19 vaccination. The sequence came from a human donor who had a prior SARS-CoV-2 infection. The nucleotides are TGTGCCTGGAGTTTGGCCCAGGGGAGACCCCTCCACTTT. It translates as CAWSLAQGRPLHF.